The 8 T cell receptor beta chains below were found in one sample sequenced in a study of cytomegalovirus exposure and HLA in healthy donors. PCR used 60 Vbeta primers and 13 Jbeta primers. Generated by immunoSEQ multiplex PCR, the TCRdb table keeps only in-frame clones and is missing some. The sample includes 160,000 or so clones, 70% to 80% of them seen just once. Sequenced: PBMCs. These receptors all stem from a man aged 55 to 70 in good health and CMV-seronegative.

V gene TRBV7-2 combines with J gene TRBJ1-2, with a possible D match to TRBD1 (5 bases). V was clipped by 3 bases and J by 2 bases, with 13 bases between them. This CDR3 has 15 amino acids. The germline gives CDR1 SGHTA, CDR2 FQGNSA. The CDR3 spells CASSFSRAPNYGYTF. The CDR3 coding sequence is TGTGCCAGCAGCTTCAGCAGGGCACCGAACTATGGCTACACCTTC.

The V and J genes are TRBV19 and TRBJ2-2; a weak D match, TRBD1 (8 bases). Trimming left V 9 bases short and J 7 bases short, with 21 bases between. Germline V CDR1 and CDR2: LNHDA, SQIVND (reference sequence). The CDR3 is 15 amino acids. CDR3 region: CASQIPQGGSGELFF. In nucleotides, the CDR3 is TGTGCCAGCCAAATCCCACAGGGGGGGAGCGGGGAGCTGTTTTTT.

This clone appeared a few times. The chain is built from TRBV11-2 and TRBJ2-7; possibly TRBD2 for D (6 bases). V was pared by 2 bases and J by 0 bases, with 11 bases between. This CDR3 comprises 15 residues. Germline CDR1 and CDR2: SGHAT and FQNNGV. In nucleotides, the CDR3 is TGTGCCAGCAGCTTACTTAGCGGAAGCTCCTACGAGCAGTACTTC. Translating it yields CASSLLSGSSYEQYF.

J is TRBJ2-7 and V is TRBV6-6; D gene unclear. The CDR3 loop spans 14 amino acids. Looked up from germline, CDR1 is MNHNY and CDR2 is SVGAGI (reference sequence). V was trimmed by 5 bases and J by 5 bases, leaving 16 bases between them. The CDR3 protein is CASSPTRQVDEQYF. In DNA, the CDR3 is TGTGCCAGCAGTCCGACACGGCAGGTCGACGAGCAGTACTTC.

CDR3 sequence reads: CASSIAIGAGQETQYF. The CDR3 DNA reads TGTGCCAGTAGTATAGCAATCGGGGCGGGACAAGAGACCCAGTACTTC. The V gene is TRBV19, the J gene TRBJ2-5, with D possibly matching TRBD2 (6 bases). The CDR3 contains 16 residues. V gave up 1 base and J gave up 2 bases, with 14 bases separating them. Germline CDR1 and CDR2: LNHDA and SQIVND (reference sequence).

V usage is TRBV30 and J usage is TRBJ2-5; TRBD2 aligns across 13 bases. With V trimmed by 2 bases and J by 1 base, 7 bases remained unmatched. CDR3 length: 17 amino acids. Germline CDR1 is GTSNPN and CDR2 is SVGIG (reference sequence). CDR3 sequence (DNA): TGTGCCTGGAGTACATCCGGGACTAGCGGGGTCCAAGAGACCCAGTACTTC. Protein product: CAWSTSGTSGVQETQYF.

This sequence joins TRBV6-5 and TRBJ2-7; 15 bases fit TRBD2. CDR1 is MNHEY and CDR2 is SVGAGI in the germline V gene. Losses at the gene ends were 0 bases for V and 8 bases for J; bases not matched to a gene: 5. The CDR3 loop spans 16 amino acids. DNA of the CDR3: TGTGCCAGCAGTTACTCGCCCGGGACTAGCGGGGGGAAGCAGTACTTC. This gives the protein CASSYSPGTSGGKQYF.

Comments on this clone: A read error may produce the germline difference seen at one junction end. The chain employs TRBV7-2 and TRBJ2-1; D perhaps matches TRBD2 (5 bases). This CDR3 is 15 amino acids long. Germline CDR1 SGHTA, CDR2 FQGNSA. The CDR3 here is CASSLAVAEYNEQFF. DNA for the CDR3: TGTGCCAGCAGCCTAGCCGTCGCGGAATACAATGAGCAGTTCTTC. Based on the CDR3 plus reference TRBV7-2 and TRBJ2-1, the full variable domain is GAGVSQSPSNKVTEKGKDVELRCDPISGHTALYWYRQSLGQGLEFLIYFQGNSAPDKSGLPSDRFSAERTGGSVSTLTIQRTQQEDSAVYLCASSLAVAEYNEQFFGPGTRLTVL.